Shown below are 15 T cell receptor beta chains from a single sample sequenced in a study of T cell responses to AZD1222 COVID-19 vaccine. Sequencing was performed with immunoSEQ multiplex PCR; in TCRdb, only in-frame clones are kept and a portion is missing. The profile shows about 55,000 clones, approximately 80% of them singletons. The sequencing here drew on peripheral blood, taken 28 days after the second AZD1222 dose. All receptors derive from an adult who received the AZD1222 COVID-19 vaccine.

The V and J genes are TRBV18 and TRBJ1-5, with no clear D. V lost 5 bases, J lost 3 bases, and 14 bases lay in between. The CDR3 is 15 residues long. Per germline, CDR1 KGHSH and CDR2 LQKENI. CDR3 amino acids: CASSGGRPDNQPQHF. CDR3 DNA: TGTGCCAGCTCAGGCGGGCGTCCGGACAATCAGCCCCAGCATTTT.

This clone was found a few times. The chain joins TRBV2 to TRBJ1-2, with 8 bases that match TRBD1. This CDR3 is built from 13 residues. Germline values: CDR1 SNHLY, CDR2 FYNNEI. V was clipped by 5 bases and J by 8 bases; unmatched bases: 7. DNA for the CDR3: TGTGCCAGCAGTCCGACAGGGGTAGAAGGCTACACCTTC. It yields the protein CASSPTGVEGYTF.

The chain links TRBV2 to TRBJ1-5, with D tentatively TRBD1 (6 bases). Trimming removed 6 bases at V and 4 bases at J, with 19 bases between. The CDR3 spans 16 residues. The germline CDR1 and CDR2 sequences are SNHLY and FYNNEI. The CDR3 DNA follows: TGTGCCAGCAGACAAGAATCAGGGGAGGGAAATCAGCCCCAGCATTTT. Its protein is CASRQESGEGNQPQHF.

This sequence joins TRBV7-2 and TRBJ2-7, with TRBD2 matching over 12 bases. The V segment lost 5 bases and the J segment 6 bases; nucleotides outside the gene matches: 5. The length of the CDR3 is 14 residues. Germline CDR1 reads SGHTA; CDR2 reads FQGNSA. The CDR3 is CASSPTSGRSEQYF. The CDR3 region has the DNA TGTGCCAGCAGCCCGACTAGCGGGAGAAGCGAGCAGTACTTC.

This chain connects TRBV18 to TRBJ1-1, with D possibly being TRBD1 (5 bases). The V gene's germline CDR1 is KGHSH and CDR2 LQKENI. The germline V and J ends were trimmed by 2 bases and 5 bases, with 15 bases remaining between them. The CDR3 is 15 residues long. The CDR3: CASSPRDSMQTEAFF. DNA for the CDR3: TGTGCCAGCTCACCAAGAGACAGCATGCAAACTGAAGCTTTCTTT.

This chain uses TRBV3-1 (or the pseudogene TRBV3-2) with TRBJ2-1; 8 bases align to TRBD2. This CDR3 has 16 amino acids. The V gene's germline CDR1 is LGHDT and CDR2 YNNKEL (reference sequence). Unmatched junction bases numbered 7, after V lost 6 bases and J lost 0 bases. This CDR3 reads CASSHTSGRSYNEQFF. In DNA form, the CDR3 reads TGTGCCAGCAGTCACACTAGCGGTCGCTCCTACAATGAGCAGTTCTTC.

This chain's CDR3 is CATSGPSGYGYTF. The CDR3 DNA is TGTGCCACCAGTGGCCCTTCAGGGTATGGCTACACCTTC. The rearrangement links TRBV24-1 to TRBJ1-2, with D possibly TRBD1 on 5 matching bases. This CDR3 spans 13 amino acids. Per the germline V gene, CDR1 is KGHDR and CDR2 is SFDVKD. Trimming stripped 5 bases from V and 5 bases from J, with 11 bases between.

The sample holds one count of this clone. The V call is TRBV12-3 or TRBV12-4, the J call TRBJ1-2; perhaps TRBD1 as D (5 bases). The V end lost 6 bases, the J end lost 5 bases, and 10 bases lay between the germline ends. This CDR3 comprises 12 residues. The CDR3 loop reads CASSRGGYGYTF. The DNA for the CDR3 is TGTGCCAGCAGCCGGGGGGGTTATGGCTACACCTTC.

This clone has a handful of counts. This chain connects TRBV28 to TRBJ2-5; no definite D call. V shed 5 bases and J shed 3 bases, with 16 bases lying between them. Germline V gene lookup returns CDR1 MDHEN and CDR2 SYDVKM. There are 15 residues in the CDR3. CDR3 nucleotide sequence: TGTGCCAGCAGTCCCCCCCGTCCTTCCGAAGAGACCCAGTACTTC. Translation gives CASSPPRPSEETQYF.

V is TRBV19 and J is TRBJ2-1; D gene ambiguous. Germline V CDR1 and CDR2: LNHDA, SQIVND (reference sequence). The germline V and J ends were trimmed by 3 bases and 8 bases, with 14 bases remaining between them. The CDR3 totals 14 residues. The CDR3 loop reads CASSIRWDGDEQFF. Written as DNA, the CDR3 is TGTGCCAGTAGTATTAGGTGGGATGGGGATGAGCAGTTCTTC. The variable domain in full, completed from reference TRBV19 and TRBJ2-1, reads DGGITQSPKYLFRKEGQNVTLSCEQNLNHDAMYWYRQDPGQGLRLIYYSQIVNDFQKGDIAEGYSVSREKKESFPLTVTSAQKNPTAFYLCASSIRWDGDEQFFGPGTRLTVL.

This chain links TRBV3-1 (or the pseudogene TRBV3-2) with TRBJ2-3; TRBD1 might be the D (6 bases). Trimming pared 4 bases from V and 3 bases from J, leaving 14 bases between. Germline CDR1 and CDR2: LGHDT and YNNKEL (reference sequence). This CDR3 is 15 amino acids long. CDR3 protein: CASSLAWGPTDTQYF. In DNA, the CDR3 is TGTGCCAGCAGCCTAGCGTGGGGGCCTACAGATACGCAGTATTTT.

The chain carries TRBV28 and TRBJ1-2, with D perhaps TRBD1 (5 bases). The CDR3 loop spans 17 amino acids. Trimming shortened V by 6 bases and J by 0 bases, and 20 bases separated the two germline ends. The germline V gene encodes CDR1 MDHEN and CDR2 SYDVKM. CDR3 coding DNA: TGTGCCAGCAGCCCCGTGACAGCCATTTTTACTAACTATGGCTACACCTTC. The encoded protein is CASSPVTAIFTNYGYTF.

This chain connects TRBV6-5 to TRBJ2-1, with 11 bases fitting TRBD2. Germline loops: CDR1 MNHEY, CDR2 SVGAGI. J was trimmed by 9 bases and V by 4 bases; bases with no gene match: 11. This CDR3 has 16 residues. CDR3 protein: CASSSLAGAVMGEQFF. The CDR3 DNA reads TGTGCCAGCAGTTCACTAGCGGGAGCCGTAATGGGTGAGCAGTTCTTC.

This clone was found a few times. The gene calls are TRBV5-1 and TRBJ2-2; D perhaps matches TRBD1 (5 bases). The CDR3 contains 15 residues. Per germline, CDR1 SGHRS and CDR2 YFSETQ. Between the trimmed V and J ends, which lost 1 base and 2 bases, there was a span of 9 bases. The CDR3 reads CASSLLQGNTGELFF. CDR3 bases: TGCGCCAGCAGCTTGTTGCAGGGCAACACCGGGGAGCTGTTTTTT.

V usage is TRBV10-3 and J usage is TRBJ2-2; 8 bases are a match to TRBD1. Germline V gene lookup returns CDR1 ENHRY and CDR2 SYGVKD. This CDR3 region has 19 residues. The V gene end was trimmed by 3 bases and the J gene end by 5 bases; junction bases not matched to a gene: 17. The chain's CDR3 is CAISDVAQIGQGGTGELFF. The CDR3 DNA reads TGTGCCATCAGTGATGTCGCACAAATTGGACAGGGTGGGACCGGGGAGCTGTTTTTT.